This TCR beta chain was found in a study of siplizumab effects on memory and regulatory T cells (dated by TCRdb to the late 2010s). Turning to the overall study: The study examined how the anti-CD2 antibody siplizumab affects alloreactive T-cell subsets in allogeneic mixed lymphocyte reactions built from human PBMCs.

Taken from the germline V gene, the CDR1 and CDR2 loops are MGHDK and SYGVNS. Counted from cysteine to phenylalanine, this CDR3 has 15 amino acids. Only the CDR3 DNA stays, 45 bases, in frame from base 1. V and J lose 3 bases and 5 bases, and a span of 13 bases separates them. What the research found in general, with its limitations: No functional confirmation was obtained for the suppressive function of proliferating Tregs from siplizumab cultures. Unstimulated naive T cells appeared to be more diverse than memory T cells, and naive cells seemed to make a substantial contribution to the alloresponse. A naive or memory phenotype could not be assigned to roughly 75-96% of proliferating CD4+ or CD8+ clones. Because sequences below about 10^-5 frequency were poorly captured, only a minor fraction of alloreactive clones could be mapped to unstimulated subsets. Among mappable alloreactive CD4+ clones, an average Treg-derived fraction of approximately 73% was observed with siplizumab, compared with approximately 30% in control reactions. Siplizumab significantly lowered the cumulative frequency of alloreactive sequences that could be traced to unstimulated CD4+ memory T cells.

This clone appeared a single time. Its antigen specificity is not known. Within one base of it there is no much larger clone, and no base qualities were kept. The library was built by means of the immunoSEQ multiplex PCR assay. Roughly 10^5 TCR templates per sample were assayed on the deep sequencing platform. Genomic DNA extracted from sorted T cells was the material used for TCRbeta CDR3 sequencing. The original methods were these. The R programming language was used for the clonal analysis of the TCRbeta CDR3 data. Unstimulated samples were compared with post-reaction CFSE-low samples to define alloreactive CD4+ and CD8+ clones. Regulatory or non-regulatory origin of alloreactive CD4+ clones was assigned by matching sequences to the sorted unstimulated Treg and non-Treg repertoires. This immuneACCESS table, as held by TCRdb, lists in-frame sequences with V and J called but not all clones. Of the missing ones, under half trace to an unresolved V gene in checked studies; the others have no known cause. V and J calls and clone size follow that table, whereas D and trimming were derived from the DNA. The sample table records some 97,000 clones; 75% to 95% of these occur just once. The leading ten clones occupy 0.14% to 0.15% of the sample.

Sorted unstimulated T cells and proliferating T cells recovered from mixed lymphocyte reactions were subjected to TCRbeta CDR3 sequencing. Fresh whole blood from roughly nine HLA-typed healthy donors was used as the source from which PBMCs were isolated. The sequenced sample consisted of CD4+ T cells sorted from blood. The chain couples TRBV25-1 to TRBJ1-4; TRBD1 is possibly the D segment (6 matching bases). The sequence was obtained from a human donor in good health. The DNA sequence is TGTGCCAGCAGTGATCGAGGCAGGGGAAATGAAAAACTGTTTTTT. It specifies CASSDRGRGNEKLFF.